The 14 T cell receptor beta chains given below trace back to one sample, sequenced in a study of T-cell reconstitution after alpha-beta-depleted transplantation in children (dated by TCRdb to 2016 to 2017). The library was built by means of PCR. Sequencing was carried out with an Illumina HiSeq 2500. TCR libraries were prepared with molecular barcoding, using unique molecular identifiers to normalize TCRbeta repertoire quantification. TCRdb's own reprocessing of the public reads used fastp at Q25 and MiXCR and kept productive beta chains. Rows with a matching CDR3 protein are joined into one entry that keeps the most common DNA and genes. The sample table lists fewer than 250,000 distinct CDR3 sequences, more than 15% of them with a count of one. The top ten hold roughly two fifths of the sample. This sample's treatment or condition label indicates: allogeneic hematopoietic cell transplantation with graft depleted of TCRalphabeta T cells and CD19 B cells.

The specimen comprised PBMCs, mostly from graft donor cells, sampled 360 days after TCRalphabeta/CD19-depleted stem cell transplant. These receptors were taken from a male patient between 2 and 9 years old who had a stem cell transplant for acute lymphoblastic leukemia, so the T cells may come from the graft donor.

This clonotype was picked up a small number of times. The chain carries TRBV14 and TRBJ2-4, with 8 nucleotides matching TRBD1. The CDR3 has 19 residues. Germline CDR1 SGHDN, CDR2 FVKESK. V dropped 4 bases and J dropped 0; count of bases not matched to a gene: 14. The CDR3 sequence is CASSPNQGARGLAKNIQYF. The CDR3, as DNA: TGTGCCAGCAGCCCGAACCAGGGGGCGCGAGGACTAGCCAAAAACATTCAGTACTTC.

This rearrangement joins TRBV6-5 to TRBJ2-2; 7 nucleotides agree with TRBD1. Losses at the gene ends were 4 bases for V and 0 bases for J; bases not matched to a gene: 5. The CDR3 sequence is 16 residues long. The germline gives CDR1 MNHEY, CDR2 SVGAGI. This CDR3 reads CASSFSGTANTGELFF. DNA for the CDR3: TGTGCCAGCAGTTTTTCCGGGACAGCGAACACCGGGGAGCTGTTTTTT.

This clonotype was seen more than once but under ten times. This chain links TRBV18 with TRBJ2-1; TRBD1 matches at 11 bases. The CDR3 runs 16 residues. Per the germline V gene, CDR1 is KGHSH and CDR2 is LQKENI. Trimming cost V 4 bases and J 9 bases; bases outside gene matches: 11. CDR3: CASSLAGTGGVGEQFF. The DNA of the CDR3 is TGTGCCAGCTCACTTGCCGGGACAGGGGGAGTAGGTGAGCAGTTCTTC.

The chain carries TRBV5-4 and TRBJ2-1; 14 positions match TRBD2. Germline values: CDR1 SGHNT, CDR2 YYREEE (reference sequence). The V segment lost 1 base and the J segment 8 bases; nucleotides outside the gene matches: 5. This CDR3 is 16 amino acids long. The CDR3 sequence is CASSLRLAGGPDEQFF. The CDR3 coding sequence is TGTGCCAGCAGCTTGCGACTAGCGGGGGGGCCCGATGAGCAGTTCTTC.

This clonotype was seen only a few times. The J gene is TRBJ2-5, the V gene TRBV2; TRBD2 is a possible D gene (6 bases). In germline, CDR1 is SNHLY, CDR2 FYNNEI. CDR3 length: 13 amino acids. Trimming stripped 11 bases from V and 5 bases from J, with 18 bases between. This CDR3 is CASSNGEAETQYF. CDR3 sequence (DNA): TGTGCCTCCTCGAACGGGGAGGCGGAGACCCAGTACTTC.

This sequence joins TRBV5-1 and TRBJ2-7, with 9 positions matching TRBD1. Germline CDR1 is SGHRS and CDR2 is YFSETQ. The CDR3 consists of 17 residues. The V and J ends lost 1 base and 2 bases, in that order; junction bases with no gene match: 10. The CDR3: CASSLSRSGTGTYEQYF. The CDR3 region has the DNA TGCGCCAGCAGCTTGTCTAGATCCGGGACAGGGACCTACGAGCAGTACTTC. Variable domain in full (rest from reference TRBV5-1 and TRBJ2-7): KAGVTQTPRYLIKTRGQQVTLSCSPISGHRSVSWYQQTPGQGLQFLFEYFSETQRNKGNFPGRFSGRQFSNSRSEMNVSTLELGDSALYLCASSLSRSGTGTYEQYFGPGTRLTVT.

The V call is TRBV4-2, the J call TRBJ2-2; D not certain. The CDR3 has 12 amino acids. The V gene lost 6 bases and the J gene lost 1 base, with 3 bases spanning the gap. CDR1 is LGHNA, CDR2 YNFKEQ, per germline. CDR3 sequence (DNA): TGTGCCAGCAGGGTGAACACCGGGGAGCTGTTTTTT. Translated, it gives CASRVNTGELFF.

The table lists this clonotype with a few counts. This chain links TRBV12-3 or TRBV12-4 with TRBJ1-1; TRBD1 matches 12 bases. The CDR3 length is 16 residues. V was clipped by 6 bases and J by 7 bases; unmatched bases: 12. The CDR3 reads CASSPRGQGAEGEAFF. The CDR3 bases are TGTGCCAGCAGCCCCCGGGGACAGGGGGCAGAAGGTGAAGCTTTCTTT.

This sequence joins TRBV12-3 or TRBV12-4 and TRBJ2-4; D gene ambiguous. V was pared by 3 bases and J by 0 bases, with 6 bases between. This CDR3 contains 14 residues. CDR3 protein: CASSFVVAKNIQYF. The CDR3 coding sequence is TGTGCCAGCAGTTTTGTGGTAGCCAAAAACATTCAGTACTTC.

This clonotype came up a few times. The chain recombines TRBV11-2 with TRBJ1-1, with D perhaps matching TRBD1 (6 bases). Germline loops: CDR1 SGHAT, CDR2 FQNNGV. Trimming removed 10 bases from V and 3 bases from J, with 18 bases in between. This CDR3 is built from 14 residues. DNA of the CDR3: TGTGCCACCCCTTCTGGGGGCGCGGACACTGAAGCTTTCTTT. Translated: CATPSGGADTEAFF.

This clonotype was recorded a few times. CDR3 nucleotide sequence: TGTGCCAGCAGTTCCCCGACTAGCGGGGGGGACAATGAGCAGTTCTTC. This translates into CASSSPTSGGDNEQFF. The chain has TRBV27 and TRBJ2-1; 14 nucleotides agree with TRBD2. Germline CDR1 reads MNHEY; CDR2 reads SMNVEV (reference sequence). V lost 4 bases to trimming and J lost 5 bases; unmatched junction nucleotides: 4. This CDR3 is built from 16 residues.

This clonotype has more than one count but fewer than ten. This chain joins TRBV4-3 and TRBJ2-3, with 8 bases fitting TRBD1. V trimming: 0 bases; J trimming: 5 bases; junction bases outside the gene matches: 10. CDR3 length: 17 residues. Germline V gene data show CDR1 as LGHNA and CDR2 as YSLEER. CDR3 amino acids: CASSQDRGTGGGDTQYF. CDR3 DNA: TGCGCCAGCAGCCAAGACAGGGGTACAGGGGGAGGAGATACGCAGTATTTT.

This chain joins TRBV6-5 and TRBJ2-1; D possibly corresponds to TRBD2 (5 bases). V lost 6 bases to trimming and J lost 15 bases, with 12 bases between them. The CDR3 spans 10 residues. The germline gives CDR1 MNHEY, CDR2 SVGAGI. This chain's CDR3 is CASRRELGFF. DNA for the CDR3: TGTGCCAGCAGAAGGGAACTAGGGTTCTTC.

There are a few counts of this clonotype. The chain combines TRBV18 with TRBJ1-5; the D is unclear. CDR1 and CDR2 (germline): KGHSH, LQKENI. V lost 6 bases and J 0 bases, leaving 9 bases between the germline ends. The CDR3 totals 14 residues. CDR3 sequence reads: CASSQIPSNQPQHF. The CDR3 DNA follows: TGTGCCAGCTCGCAGATTCCTAGCAATCAGCCCCAGCATTTT.